This paragraph reports one TCR beta chain. This record comes from a study of T cell responses to AZD1222 COVID-19 vaccine. Sequencing was performed with immunoSEQ multiplex PCR; in TCRdb, only in-frame clones are kept and a portion is missing. The data show 140,000 to 150,000 clones, roughly 92% seen once. The clonotype originates from an adult in good health. Here the sequenced sample was peripheral blood, taken on day 0 of AZD1222 vaccination.

CDR3 coding DNA: TGCGCCAGCAGTAAGCTAGCGGGAGGGCCTACCAATGAGCAGTTCTTC. Translated, it gives CASSKLAGGPTNEQFF. This chain uses TRBV5-1 with TRBJ2-1; TRBD2 aligns across 12 bases. Germline loops: CDR1 SGHRS, CDR2 YFSETQ. The junction had 9 bases not matched to a gene; V was cut back by 5 bases and J by 6 bases. CDR3 length: 16 residues.